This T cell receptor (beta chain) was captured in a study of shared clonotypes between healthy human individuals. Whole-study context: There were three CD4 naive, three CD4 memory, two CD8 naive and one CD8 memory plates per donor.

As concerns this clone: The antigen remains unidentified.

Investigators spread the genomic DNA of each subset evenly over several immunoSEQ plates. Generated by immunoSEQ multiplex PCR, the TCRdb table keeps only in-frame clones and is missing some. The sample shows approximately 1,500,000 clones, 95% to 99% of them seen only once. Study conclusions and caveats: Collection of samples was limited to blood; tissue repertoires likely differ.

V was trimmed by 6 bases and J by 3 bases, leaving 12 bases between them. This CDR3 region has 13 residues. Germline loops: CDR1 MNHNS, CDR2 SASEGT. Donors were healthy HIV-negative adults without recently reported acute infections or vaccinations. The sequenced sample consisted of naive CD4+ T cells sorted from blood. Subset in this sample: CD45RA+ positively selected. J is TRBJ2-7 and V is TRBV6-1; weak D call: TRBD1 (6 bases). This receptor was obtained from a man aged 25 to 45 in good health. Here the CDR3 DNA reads TGTGCCAGCAGGAAGGACAGTTTCTACGAGCAGTACTTC. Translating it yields CASRKDSFYEQYF.